The TCR beta chain under discussion was sequenced for a study of blood T cell repertoires in COVID-19. V was clipped by 4 bases and J by 4 bases, with 10 bases between them. This CDR3 is 13 amino acids long. CDR1 is SGHAT and CDR2 is FQNNGV in the germline V gene. The repertoire was sequenced with immunoSEQ multiplex PCR; TCRdb's copy has only in-frame clones and lacks some. This sample has approximately 44,000 clones, with about nine tenths found just once. The clonotype was recovered from a man aged 55 to 70 with active COVID-19. The sequenced sample consisted of peripheral blood. The chain couples TRBV11-2 to TRBJ1-1, with D unclear. The CDR3 protein is CASSSPSITEAFF. CDR3 sequence (DNA): TGTGCCAGCAGCTCTCCGAGTATCACTGAAGCTTTCTTT.